These T cell receptor beta chains were read from a single sample in a study of OX40 agonist ivuxolimab in advanced cancers. Assay used: immunoSEQ multiplex PCR; TCRdb lists only in-frame clones, some missing. The profile covers 100,000 to 110,000 clones, with around 90% appearing a single time and 0.45% to 0.65% taken by the ten largest. The sequences come from CD4+ or CD8+ T cells sorted from blood, collected in a trial of the OX40 agonist ivuxolimab. The receptor source for this set is an adult with an advanced solid tumor such as melanoma, head and neck, liver or kidney cancer. CDR3s include the opening cysteine and the closing phenylalanine or tryptophan. The D gene is left open where the match is weak. Size values are once, few and many counts, or a class for expanded clones, and some rows have none.

TRBD2	TRBV5-1	NA	TRBJ2-1	TGCGCCAGCAGCTTGATGGCTAGCGGATACAATGAGCAGTTCTTC	CASSLMASGYNEQFF
TRBD1	TRBV7-8	NA	TRBJ1-3	TGTGCCAGCAGCCCCCAGGGGGTTTCACGTGGAAACACCATATATTTT	CASSPQGVSRGNTIYF
NA	TRBV19	NA	TRBJ1-4	TGTGCCAGTAGTATTTTCGCCGGACCGGGCGGCGAAAAACTGTTTTTT	CASSIFAGPGGEKLFF
NA	TRBV18	NA	TRBJ1-5	TGTGCCAGCTCACAACCGGGGAACAATCAGCCCCAGCATTTT	CASSQPGNNQPQHF
NA	TRBV5-4	once	TRBJ1-3	TGTGCCAGCAGCCTGGACACTGGAAACACCATATATTTT	CASSLDTGNTIYF
NA	TRBV6-5	once	TRBJ2-7	TGTGCCAGCAGCTTGGAGTACGAGCAGTACTTC	CASSLEYEQYF
TRBD1	TRBV4-2	NA	TRBJ1-2	TGTGCCAGCAGCCAAAATTTTAGGACAGGGACGTATGGCTACACCTTC	CASSQNFRTGTYGYTF
NA	TRBV21-1	NA	TRBJ2-7	TGTGCCAGCAGCAAAGATTGGGAGCAGTACTTC	CASSKDWEQYF
NA	TRBV18	once	TRBJ2-6	TGTGCCAGCTCACCAGGGGTCAGTGCTAGCTCTGGGGCCAACGTCCTGACTTTC	CASSPGVSASSGANVLTF
NA	TRBV6-5	NA	TRBJ2-5	TGTGCCAGCAGGTCGGGGGCCCCAGAGACCCAGTACTTC	CASRSGAPETQYF
NA	TRBV7-2	NA	TRBJ1-5	TGTGCCAGCAGCCTAATAGTTATAGAGCAACCCCAGCATTTT	CASSLIVIEQPQHF
TRBD2	TRBV4-1	NA	TRBJ2-1	TGCGCCAGCAGCCAACCCCACAATGCCGGGACTAGCGGGAGTACCTACAATGAGCAGTTCTTC	CASSQPHNAGTSGSTYNEQFF
NA	TRBV9	NA	TRBJ2-7	TGTGCCAGCAGCGTAGGGACAAATGAACTCTACGAGCAGTACTTC	CASSVGTNELYEQYF
TRBD2	TRBV4-1	NA	TRBJ2-3	TGCGCCAGCAGCCAAGAGGTTCTAGCGGGAGGCACAGATACGCAGTATTTT	CASSQEVLAGGTDTQYF
TRBD1	TRBV6-5	NA	TRBJ2-7	TGTGCCAGCAGTTACGGGACAGGGGACGAGCAGTACTTC	CASSYGTGDEQYF
NA	TRBV20-1	NA	TRBJ2-1	TGCAGTGGAGGTGTATACAATGAGCAGTTCTTC	CSGGVYNEQFF
NA	TRBV10-1	NA	TRBJ2-1	TGCGCCAGCATCTTTCCAGTTGAGCAGTTCTTC	CASIFPVEQFF
NA	TRBV7-6	NA	TRBJ1-2	TGTGCCAGCAGACCACTAAACAGGATAAGTAACTATGGCTACACCTTC	CASRPLNRISNYGYTF
NA	TRBV7-6	NA	TRBJ2-5	TGTGCCAGCAGCCCACAGGGTTTCGAGACCCAGTACTTC	CASSPQGFETQYF
NA	TRBV4-3	NA	TRBJ2-6	TGCGCCAGCAGCCAAGTCCCGATCTCTGGGGCCAACGTCCTGACTTTC	CASSQVPISGANVLTF
NA	TRBV7-2	once	TRBJ2-7	TGTGCCAGCAGCTTAGCGGACGGAAGCTACGAGCAGTACTTC	CASSLADGSYEQYF
NA	TRBV28	NA	TRBJ2-5	TGTGCCAGCAGTCAACCCTGGTCTAGCGAAGAGACCCAGTACTTC	CASSQPWSSEETQYF
NA	TRBV27	NA	TRBJ2-7	TGTGCCAGCAGTACTCTGGGAGGCGAGCAGTACTTC	CASSTLGGEQYF
NA	TRBV5-1	NA	TRBJ1-5	TGCGCCAGCAGCTTGATTCCGGAGAATCAGCCCCAGCATTTT	CASSLIPENQPQHF
NA	TRBV6-4	NA	TRBJ2-7	TGTGCCAGCAGTGAAAGGGCATCCTACGAGCAGTACTTC	CASSERASYEQYF
NA	TRBV5-6	NA	TRBJ2-5	TGTGCCAGCAGCTCTGGGGAGACCCAGTACTTC	CASSSGETQYF